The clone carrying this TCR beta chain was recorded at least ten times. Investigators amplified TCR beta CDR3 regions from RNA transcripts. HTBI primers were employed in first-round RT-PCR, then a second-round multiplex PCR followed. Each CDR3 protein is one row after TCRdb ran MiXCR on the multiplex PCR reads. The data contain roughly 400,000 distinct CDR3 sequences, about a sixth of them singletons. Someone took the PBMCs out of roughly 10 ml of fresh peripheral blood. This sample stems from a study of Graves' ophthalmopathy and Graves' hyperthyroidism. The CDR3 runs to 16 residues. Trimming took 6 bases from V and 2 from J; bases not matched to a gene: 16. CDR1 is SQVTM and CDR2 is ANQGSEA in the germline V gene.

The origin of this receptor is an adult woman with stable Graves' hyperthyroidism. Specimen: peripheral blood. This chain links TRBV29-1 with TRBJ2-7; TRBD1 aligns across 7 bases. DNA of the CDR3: TGCAGCGTCAAAGGGCCCGACAGGGAGAGCCCCTACGAGCAGTACTTC. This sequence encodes CSVKGPDRESPYEQYF.